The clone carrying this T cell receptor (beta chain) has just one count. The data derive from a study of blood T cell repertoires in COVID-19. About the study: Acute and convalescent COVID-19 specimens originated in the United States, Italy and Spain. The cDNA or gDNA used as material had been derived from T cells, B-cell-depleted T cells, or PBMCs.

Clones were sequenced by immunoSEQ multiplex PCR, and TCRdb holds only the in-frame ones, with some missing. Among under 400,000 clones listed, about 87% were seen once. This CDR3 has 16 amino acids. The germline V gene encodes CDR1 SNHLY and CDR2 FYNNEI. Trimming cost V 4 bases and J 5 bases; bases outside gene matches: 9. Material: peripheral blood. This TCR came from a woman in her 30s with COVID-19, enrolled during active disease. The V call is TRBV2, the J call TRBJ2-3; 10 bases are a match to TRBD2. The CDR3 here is CASSGGAGGFIDTQYF. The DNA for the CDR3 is TGTGCCAGCAGTGGGGGAGCGGGAGGGTTCATAGATACGCAGTATTTT.